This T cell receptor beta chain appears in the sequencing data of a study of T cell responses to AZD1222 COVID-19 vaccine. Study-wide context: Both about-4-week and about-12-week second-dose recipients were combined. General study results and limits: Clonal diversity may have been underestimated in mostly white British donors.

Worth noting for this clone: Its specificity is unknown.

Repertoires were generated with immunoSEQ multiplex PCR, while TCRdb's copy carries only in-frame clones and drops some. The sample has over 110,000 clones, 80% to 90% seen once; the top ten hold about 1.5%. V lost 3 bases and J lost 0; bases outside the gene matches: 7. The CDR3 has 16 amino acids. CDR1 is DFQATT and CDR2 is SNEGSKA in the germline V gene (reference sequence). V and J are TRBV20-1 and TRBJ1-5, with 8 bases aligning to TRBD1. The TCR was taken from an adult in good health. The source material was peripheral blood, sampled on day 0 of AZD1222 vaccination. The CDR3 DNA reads TGCAGTGCTAGTCAGACAGGGGCATATAGCAATCAGCCCCAGCATTTT. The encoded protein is CSASQTGAYSNQPQHF.